A selection of T cell receptor beta chains follows, all from one sample in a study of PD-L1 blockade in urothelial cancer. Sequenced by immunoSEQ multiplex PCR; TCRdb stores in-frame clones only, minus some. There are over 70,000 clones in the sample; over 80% occur only once, and around 7.7% lies in the top ten. Sequenced material: PBMCs, taken around atezolizumab (anti-PD-L1) treatment. The source of these receptors is a man in his sixties or seventies with urothelial cancer. Each CDR3 is given with its conserved first and last residue. Fields, in order: D gene, clone size, V gene, J gene, CDR3 DNA, CDR3 protein. A D gene is named only where the DNA matches it firmly. Part of the rows lack a size; the others show once, few, many or a class for expanded clones.

D: .; size: .; V: TRBV19; J: TRBJ2-2; DNA: TGTGCCAGTGGGAGACGAACGAACACCGGGGAGCTGTTTTTT; CDR3: CASGRRTNTGELFF
D: .; size: .; V: TRBV2; J: TRBJ1-2; DNA: TGTGCCAGCAGTGAGCAGGGGAACTATGGCTACACCTTC; CDR3: CASSEQGNYGYTF
D: TRBD2; size: .; V: TRBV19; J: TRBJ2-1; DNA: TGTGCCAGTAGCTGGGGAGCGGGAGGGGAGAATGAGCAGTTCTTC; CDR3: CASSWGAGGENEQFF
D: .; size: .; V: TRBV6-5; J: TRBJ1-1; DNA: TGTGCCAGCAATATTTTCGGGGGACGATTTAATGAAGCTTTCTTT; CDR3: CASNIFGGRFNEAFF
D: .; size: .; V: TRBV7-8; J: TRBJ2-5; DNA: TGTGCCAGCAGCCAAGGGGCAGCGAAAGAGACCCAGTACTTC; CDR3: CASSQGAAKETQYF
D: .; size: .; V: TRBV7-8; J: TRBJ2-1; DNA: TGTGCCAGCAGCTTAGGGGCACTGGGGGACTCTCTTGATGAGCAGTTCTTC; CDR3: CASSLGALGDSLDEQFF
D: TRBD2; size: .; V: TRBV7-3; J: TRBJ2-1; DNA: TGTGCCAGCAGCTTAACTCCCAGCGGGAGCTACAATGAGCAGTTCTTC; CDR3: CASSLTPSGSYNEQFF
D: .; size: .; V: TRBV5-1; J: TRBJ1-3; DNA: TGCGCCAGCAGCTTGGTGGGGGGATTCTCTGGAAACACCATATATTTT; CDR3: CASSLVGGFSGNTIYF
D: .; size: .; V: TRBV5-1; J: TRBJ2-1; DNA: TGCGCCAGCAGCTTGGTCCGGGGGGAGCAGTTCTTC; CDR3: CASSLVRGEQFF
D: TRBD1; size: .; V: TRBV29-1; J: TRBJ1-5; DNA: TGCAGCGTAGCACAGGGGCAGGGCAATCAGCCCCAGCATTTT; CDR3: CSVAQGQGNQPQHF
D: .; size: few; V: TRBV5-1; J: TRBJ1-2; DNA: TGCGCCAGCAGCCCGGACAATTCCTATGGCTACACCTTC; CDR3: CASSPDNSYGYTF
D: TRBD1; size: .; V: TRBV18; J: TRBJ1-5; DNA: TGTGCCAGCTCACCAGACAGGGGTGATAGCAATCAGCCCCAGCATTTT; CDR3: CASSPDRGDSNQPQHF
D: .; size: few; V: TRBV6-1; J: TRBJ1-2; DNA: TGTGCCAGCAGTGAAAACACCGCTAACTATGGCTACACCTTC; CDR3: CASSENTANYGYTF
D: .; size: .; V: TRBV9; J: TRBJ2-2; DNA: TGTGCCAGCAGCGTAGTGGCTAGCGAGGGCGGGGAGCTGTTTTTT; CDR3: CASSVVASEGGELFF
D: .; size: once; V: TRBV2; J: TRBJ1-1; DNA: TGTGCCAGCAGTGATCATCAGAATACTGAAGCTTTCTTT; CDR3: CASSDHQNTEAFF
D: TRBD2; size: .; V: TRBV10-2; J: TRBJ2-3; DNA: TGCGCCAGCGGGGGCGAGACTAGCGGAAACACAGATACGCAGTATTTT; CDR3: CASGGETSGNTDTQYF
D: .; size: .; V: TRBV7-3; J: TRBJ2-6; DNA: TGTGCCAGCAGCTTAGACAGTCCAAACTCTGGGGCCAACGTCCTGACTTTC; CDR3: CASSLDSPNSGANVLTF
D: .; size: .; V: TRBV4-3; J: TRBJ2-1; DNA: TGCGCCAGCAGCCAAGACGGGGGAACTCTTTACAATGAGCAGTTCTTC; CDR3: CASSQDGGTLYNEQFF
D: TRBD1; size: .; V: TRBV5-4; J: TRBJ1-2; DNA: TGTGCCAGCAGCTTGTCACAGGGGGGCTATGGCTACACCTTC; CDR3: CASSLSQGGYGYTF
D: TRBD2; size: once; V: TRBV4-1; J: TRBJ2-2; DNA: TGCGCCAGCAGCCAAGAGGGGCTAGCGGGGAACACCGGGGAGCTGTTTTTT; CDR3: CASSQEGLAGNTGELFF
D: .; size: .; V: TRBV6-5; J: TRBJ2-2; DNA: TGTGCCAGCAGTTTGTGGGAAGCAGGGGACACCGGGGAGCTGTTTTTT; CDR3: CASSLWEAGDTGELFF
D: .; size: .; V: TRBV4-1; J: TRBJ2-5; DNA: TGCGCCAGCAGCCAAAACCTAGCTCCTGAGACCCAGTACTTC; CDR3: CASSQNLAPETQYF
D: TRBD2; size: .; V: TRBV11-3; J: TRBJ2-7; DNA: TGTGCCAGCAGCTTTGGGTATTCCGGGACTAGCCTCAGCCCCTACGAGCAGTACTTC; CDR3: CASSFGYSGTSLSPYEQYF
D: .; size: .; V: TRBV6-1; J: TRBJ1-4; DNA: TGTGCCAGCAGTCCTCGGGATTGGTCGGGAGAAAAACTGTTTTTT; CDR3: CASSPRDWSGEKLFF
D: .; size: once; V: TRBV4-2; J: TRBJ1-2; DNA: TGTGCCAGCAGCCCCGCAGGGCCCTATGGCTACACCTTC; CDR3: CASSPAGPYGYTF
D: .; size: .; V: TRBV27; J: TRBJ2-1; DNA: TGTGCCAGCAGTTTAGTTAGCGGAGGCTACAATGAGCAGTTCTTC; CDR3: CASSLVSGGYNEQFF
D: .; size: few; V: TRBV30; J: TRBJ1-2; DNA: TGTGCCTGGAGTGTACTCGGGGGGCTTCGGTCTGGCTACACCTTC; CDR3: CAWSVLGGLRSGYTF
D: TRBD2; size: .; V: TRBV5-1; J: TRBJ2-7; DNA: TGCGCCAGCAGCACGTACCTAGCGGGGGGAAACTCCTACGAGCAGTACTTC; CDR3: CASSTYLAGGNSYEQYF
D: .; size: .; V: TRBV5-1; J: TRBJ1-1; DNA: TGCGCCAGCAGCCCACGAGGGGAGGGTGAAGCTTTCTTT; CDR3: CASSPRGEGEAFF
D: TRBD2; size: .; V: TRBV19; J: TRBJ2-7; DNA: TGTGCCAGTAGTATAGTGGGGAGGGCGAGCGAGCAGTACTTC; CDR3: CASSIVGRASEQYF
D: .; size: once; V: TRBV2; J: TRBJ2-2; DNA: TGTGCCAGCAGCTCAGGGGCTGCCGGGGAGCTGTTTTTT; CDR3: CASSSGAAGELFF
D: .; size: .; V: TRBV7-2; J: TRBJ1-2; DNA: TGTGCCAGCAGCGAGGACAGCTCCTATGGCTACACCTTC; CDR3: CASSEDSSYGYTF
D: .; size: few; V: TRBV21-1; J: TRBJ2-4; DNA: TGTGCCAGCAGCCAAGGTGGGGGCGCTCGGTTTTCGGCCAAAAACATTCAGTACTTC; CDR3: CASSQGGGARFSAKNIQYF
D: TRBD1; size: .; V: TRBV5-1; J: TRBJ2-5; DNA: TGCGCCAGCAGCCCGGGACAGGGGGCAGCGGAGACCCAGTACTTC; CDR3: CASSPGQGAAETQYF
D: TRBD1; size: .; V: TRBV5-1; J: TRBJ1-1; DNA: TGCGCCAGCAGCTGGACCGGGACAGCAAACACTGAAGCTTTCTTT; CDR3: CASSWTGTANTEAFF
D: .; size: .; V: TRBV5-1; J: TRBJ2-1; DNA: TGCGCCAGCAGCTTGGGTGGAGGGGATTACAATGAGCAGTTCTTC; CDR3: CASSLGGGDYNEQFF
D: TRBD2; size: .; V: TRBV9; J: TRBJ2-1; DNA: TGTGCCAGCAGCGTAGGACTAGCGGTAGCCAATGAGCAGTTCTTC; CDR3: CASSVGLAVANEQFF